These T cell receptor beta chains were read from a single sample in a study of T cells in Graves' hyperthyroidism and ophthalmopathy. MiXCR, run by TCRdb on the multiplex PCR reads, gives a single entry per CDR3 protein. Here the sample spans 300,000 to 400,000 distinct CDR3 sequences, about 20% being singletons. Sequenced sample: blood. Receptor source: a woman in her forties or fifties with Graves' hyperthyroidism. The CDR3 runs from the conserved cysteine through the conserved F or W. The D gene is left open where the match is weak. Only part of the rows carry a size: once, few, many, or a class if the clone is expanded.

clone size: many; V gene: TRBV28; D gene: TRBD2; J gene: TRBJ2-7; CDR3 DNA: TGTGCCAGCAGTTGGGAAGGACTAGCGGGAGTGGGCTACGAGCAGTACTTC; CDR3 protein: CASSWEGLAGVGYEQYF
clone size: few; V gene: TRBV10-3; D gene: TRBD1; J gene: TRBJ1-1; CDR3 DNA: TGTGCCATCAGCTCGGGACAGGGGGGGGCTGAAGCTTTCTTT; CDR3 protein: CAISSGQGGAEAFF
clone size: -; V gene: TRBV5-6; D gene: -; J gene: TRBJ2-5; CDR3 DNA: TGTGCCAGCAGATCCTTCGGGGGCTCGGAGACCCAGTACTTC; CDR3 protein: CASRSFGGSETQYF
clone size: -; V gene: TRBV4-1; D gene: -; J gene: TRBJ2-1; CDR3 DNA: TGTGCCAGCAGCCAGGGGGGGTTGACCGGGACACGGGACGGTGAGCAGTTCTTC; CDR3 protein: CASSQGGLTGTRDGEQFF
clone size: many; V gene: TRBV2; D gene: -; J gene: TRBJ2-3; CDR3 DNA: TGTGCCAGCAGCGGCCACATTGGGGGTACAGATACGCAGTATTTT; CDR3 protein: CASSGHIGGTDTQYF
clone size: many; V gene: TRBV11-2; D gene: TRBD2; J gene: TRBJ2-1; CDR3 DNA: TGTGCCAGCAGCCCAAGACTAGCGGGGTACAATGAGCAGTTCTTC; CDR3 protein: CASSPRLAGYNEQFF
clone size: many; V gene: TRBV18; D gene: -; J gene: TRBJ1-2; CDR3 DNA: TGTGCCAGCTCTCCGATACTGAACCCAGGGCATGGCTACACCTTC; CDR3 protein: CASSPILNPGHGYTF
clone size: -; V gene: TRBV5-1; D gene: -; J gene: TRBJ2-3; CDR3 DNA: TGCGCCAGCAGCTTGGTTCGGGGGCCCACAGATACGCAGTATTTT; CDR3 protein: CASSLVRGPTDTQYF
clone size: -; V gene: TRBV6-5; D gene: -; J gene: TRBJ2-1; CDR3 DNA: TGTGCCAGCAGCCACTCCGGGAACGAGCAGTTCTTC; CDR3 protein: CASSHSGNEQFF
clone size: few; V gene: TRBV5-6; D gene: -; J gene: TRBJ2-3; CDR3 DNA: TGTGCCAGCAGCCCTGAGGTGGGCACAGATACGCAGTATTTT; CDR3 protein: CASSPEVGTDTQYF
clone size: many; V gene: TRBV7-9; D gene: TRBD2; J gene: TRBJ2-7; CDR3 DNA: TGTGCCAGCAGCTTACCTCTAGCGGGATTGGGCGAGCAGTACTTC; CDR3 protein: CASSLPLAGLGEQYF
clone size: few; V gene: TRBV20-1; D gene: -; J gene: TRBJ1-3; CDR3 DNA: TGCAGTGCTGGGGAGCCCGGGGCCATGGGCGCCATATATTTT; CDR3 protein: CSAGEPGAMGAIYF
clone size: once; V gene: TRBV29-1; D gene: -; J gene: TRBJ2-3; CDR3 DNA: TGCAGCGTTGAAGATGCTGGGGAGTATTTT; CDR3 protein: CSVEDAGEYF
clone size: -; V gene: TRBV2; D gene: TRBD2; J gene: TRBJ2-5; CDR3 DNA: TGTGCCAGCAGTCCGGGACTAGCGTTGGAGACCCAGTACTTC; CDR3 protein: CASSPGLALETQYF
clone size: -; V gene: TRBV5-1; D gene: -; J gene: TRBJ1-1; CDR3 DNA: TGCGCCAGCAGCTTGTATCGTCTGGGGGAAGCTTTCTTT; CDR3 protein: CASSLYRLGEAFF
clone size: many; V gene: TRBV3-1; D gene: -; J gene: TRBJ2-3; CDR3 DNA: TGTGCCAGCAGCCAAGCGTGGGCAGAAGCGACGACAGATACGCAGTATTTT; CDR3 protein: CASSQAWAEATTDTQYF
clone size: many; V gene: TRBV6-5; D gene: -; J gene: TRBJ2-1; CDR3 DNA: TGTGCCAGCAGTTACGGACAACCCGTCTACAATGAGCAGTTCTTC; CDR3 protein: CASSYGQPVYNEQFF
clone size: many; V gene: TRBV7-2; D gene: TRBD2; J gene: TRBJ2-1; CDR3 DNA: TGTGCCAGCAGCGAGACTAGCGCTATTTACAATGAGCAGTTCTTC; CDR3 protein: CASSETSAIYNEQFF
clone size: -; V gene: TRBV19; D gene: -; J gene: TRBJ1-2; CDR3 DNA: TGTGCCAGTAAATCAGGGCACATCACCTTC; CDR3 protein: CASKSGHITF
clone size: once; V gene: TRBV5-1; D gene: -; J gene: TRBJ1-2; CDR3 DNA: TGCGCCAGCAGCTTGGAATCAGCTAGAAACTATGGCTACACCTTC; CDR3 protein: CASSLESARNYGYTF
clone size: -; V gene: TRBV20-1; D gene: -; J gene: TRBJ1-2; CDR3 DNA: TGCAGTGCTAGAGATGGTACTTTAGGCTACACCTTC; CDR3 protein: CSARDGTLGYTF
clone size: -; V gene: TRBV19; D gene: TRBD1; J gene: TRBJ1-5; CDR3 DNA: TGTGCCAGTACTGACACCGGGACAGGGATGGATCAGCCCCAGCATTTT; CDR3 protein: CASTDTGTGMDQPQHF
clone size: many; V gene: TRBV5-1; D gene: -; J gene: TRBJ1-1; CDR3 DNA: TGCGCCAGCAGCTTGGTGAGGGGTGGGAACACTGAAGCTTTCTTT; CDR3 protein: CASSLVRGGNTEAFF
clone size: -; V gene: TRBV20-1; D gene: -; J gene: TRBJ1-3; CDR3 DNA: TGCAGTGCTAGCCGAGTCAGTGGAAACACCATATATTTT; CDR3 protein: CSASRVSGNTIYF
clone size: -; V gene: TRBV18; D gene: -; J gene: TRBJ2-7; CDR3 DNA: TGTGCCAGCTCAACAGACTACTCCTACGAGCAGTACTTC; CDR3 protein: CASSTDYSYEQYF
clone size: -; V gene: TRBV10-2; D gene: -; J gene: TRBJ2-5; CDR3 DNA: TGCGCCAGCAGTGAGCAAGGGGAGACCCAGTACTTC; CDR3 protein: CASSEQGETQYF
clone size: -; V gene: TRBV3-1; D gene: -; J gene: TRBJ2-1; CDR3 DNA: TGTGCCAGCAGCCACGGGATACAGTACAATGAGCAGTTCTTC; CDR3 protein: CASSHGIQYNEQFF
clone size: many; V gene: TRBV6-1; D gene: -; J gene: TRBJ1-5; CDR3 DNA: TGTGCCAGCAGCGCCGGACCGATTAGCAATCAGCCCCAGCATTTT; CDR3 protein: CASSAGPISNQPQHF
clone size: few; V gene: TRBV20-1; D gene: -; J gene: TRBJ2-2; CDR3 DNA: TGCAGTGCTACAACAGGTGTGGCGACCGGGGAGCTGTTTTTT; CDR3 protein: CSATTGVATGELFF
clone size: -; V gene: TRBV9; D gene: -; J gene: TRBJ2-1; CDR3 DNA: TGTGCCAGCAGCGTAGGAGACAGCAACAATGAGCAGTTCTTC; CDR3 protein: CASSVGDSNNEQFF
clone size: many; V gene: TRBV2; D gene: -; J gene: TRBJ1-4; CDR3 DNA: TGTGCCAGCAGTGGAACAGGGAGGAAGGAAAAACTGTTTTTT; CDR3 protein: CASSGTGRKEKLFF
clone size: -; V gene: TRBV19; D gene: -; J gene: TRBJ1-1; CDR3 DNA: TGTGCCAGTAGTGTCGAATGGGCTAACACTGAAGCTTTCTTT; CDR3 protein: CASSVEWANTEAFF
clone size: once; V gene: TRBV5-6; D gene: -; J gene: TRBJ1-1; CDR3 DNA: TGTGCCGGCAGCCCAAACAGGGCCTTGAACACTGAAGCTTTCTTT; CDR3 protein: CAGSPNRALNTEAFF
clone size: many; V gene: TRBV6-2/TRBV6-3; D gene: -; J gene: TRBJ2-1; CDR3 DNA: TGTGCCAGCAGTTGGGGGACAAGTGAGCAGTTCTTC; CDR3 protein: CASSWGTSEQFF
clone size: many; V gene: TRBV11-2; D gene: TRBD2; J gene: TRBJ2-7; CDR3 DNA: TGTGCCAGCAGCGAGGGACTAGCGGCTGCCTACGAGCAGTACTTC; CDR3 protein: CASSEGLAAAYEQYF
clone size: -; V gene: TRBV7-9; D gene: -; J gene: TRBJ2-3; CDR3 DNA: TGTGCCAGCAGCTCGGTCGGGTGGGCAGATACGCAGTATTTT; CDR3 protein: CASSSVGWADTQYF
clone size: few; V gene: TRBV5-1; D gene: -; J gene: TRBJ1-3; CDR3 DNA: TGCGCCAGCAGCTTATCTCCCTACGGGAACACCATATATTTT; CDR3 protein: CASSLSPYGNTIYF
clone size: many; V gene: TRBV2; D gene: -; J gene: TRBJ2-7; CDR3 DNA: TGTGCCACCCGAGGGGAGAGGGGGGCCTACGAGCAGTACTTC; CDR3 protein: CATRGERGAYEQYF
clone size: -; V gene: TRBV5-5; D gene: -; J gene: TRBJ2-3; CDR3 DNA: TGTGCCAGCAGCTGGTCGAGCGCCTTAACAGATACGCAGTATTTT; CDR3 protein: CASSWSSALTDTQYF
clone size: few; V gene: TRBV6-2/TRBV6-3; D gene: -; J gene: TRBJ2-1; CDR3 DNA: TGTGCCAGCAGTTACTCTACGGGCCTATGGCTCGCTACCGTCGTTGAGCAGTTCTTC; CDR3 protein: CASSYSTGLWLATVVEQFF
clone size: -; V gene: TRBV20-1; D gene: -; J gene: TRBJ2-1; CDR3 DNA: TGCAGTGCTAGAGATCTGGACGTTCCAAGCTCCTACAATGAGCAGTTCTTC; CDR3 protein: CSARDLDVPSSYNEQFF
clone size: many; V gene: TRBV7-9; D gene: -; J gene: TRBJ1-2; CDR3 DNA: TGTGCCAGCAGCTTTAGGACAGATGGCTACACCTTC; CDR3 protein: CASSFRTDGYTF